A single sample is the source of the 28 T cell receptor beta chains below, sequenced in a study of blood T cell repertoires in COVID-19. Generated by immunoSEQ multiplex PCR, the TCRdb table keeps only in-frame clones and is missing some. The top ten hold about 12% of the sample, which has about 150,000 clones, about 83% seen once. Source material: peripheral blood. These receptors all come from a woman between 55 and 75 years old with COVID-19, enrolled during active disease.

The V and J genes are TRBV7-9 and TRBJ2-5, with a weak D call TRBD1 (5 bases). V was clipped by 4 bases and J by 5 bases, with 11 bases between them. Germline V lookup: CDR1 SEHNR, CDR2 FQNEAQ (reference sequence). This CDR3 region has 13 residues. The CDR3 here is CASSSQGSETQYF. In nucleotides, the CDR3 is TGTGCCAGCAGCTCCCAGGGCAGCGAGACCCAGTACTTC.

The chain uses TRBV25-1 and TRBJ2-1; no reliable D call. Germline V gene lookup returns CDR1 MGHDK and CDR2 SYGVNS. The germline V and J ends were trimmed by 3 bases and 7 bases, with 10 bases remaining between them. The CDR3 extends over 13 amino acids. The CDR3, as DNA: TGTGCCAGCAGTGACCTCGGCGGTAATGAGCAGTTCTTC. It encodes CASSDLGGNEQFF.

The CDR3 nucleotides are TGTGCCAGCAGTTCGGACAGTCAATATGGCTACACCTTC. This translates into CASSSDSQYGYTF. The V gene is TRBV27, the J gene TRBJ1-2; D perhaps matches TRBD1 (6 bases). The V and J ends lost 4 bases and 5 bases respectively, with 11 bases between them. This CDR3 spans 13 amino acids. CDR1 and CDR2 from the germline V gene are MNHEY and SMNVEV (reference sequence).

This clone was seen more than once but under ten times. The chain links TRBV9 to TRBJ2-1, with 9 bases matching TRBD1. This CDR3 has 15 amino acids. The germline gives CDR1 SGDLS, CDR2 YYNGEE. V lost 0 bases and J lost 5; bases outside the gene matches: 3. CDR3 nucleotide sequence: TGTGCCAGCAGCGTAGGGGACAGGGCCAACAATGAGCAGTTCTTC. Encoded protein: CASSVGDRANNEQFF.

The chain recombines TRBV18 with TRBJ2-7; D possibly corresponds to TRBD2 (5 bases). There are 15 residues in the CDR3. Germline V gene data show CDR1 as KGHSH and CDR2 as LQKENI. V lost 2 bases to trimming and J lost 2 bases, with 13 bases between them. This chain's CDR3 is CASSPGGLYTYEQYF. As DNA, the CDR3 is TGTGCCAGCTCACCAGGAGGCCTATATACCTACGAGCAGTACTTC. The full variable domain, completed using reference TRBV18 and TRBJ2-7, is NAGVMQNPRHLVRRRGQEARLRCSPMKGHSHVYWYRQLPEEGLKFMVYLQKENIIDESGMPKERFSAEFPKEGPSILRIQQVVRGDSAAYFCASSPGGLYTYEQYFGPGTRLTVT.

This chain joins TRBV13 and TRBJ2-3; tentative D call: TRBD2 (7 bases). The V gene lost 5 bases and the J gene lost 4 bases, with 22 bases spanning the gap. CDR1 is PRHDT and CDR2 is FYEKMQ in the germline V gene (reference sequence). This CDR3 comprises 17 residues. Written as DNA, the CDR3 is TGTGCCAGCAGCGCGGTGGGGGGGCACCTCGGCCCAGATACGCAGTATTTT. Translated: CASSAVGGHLGPDTQYF.

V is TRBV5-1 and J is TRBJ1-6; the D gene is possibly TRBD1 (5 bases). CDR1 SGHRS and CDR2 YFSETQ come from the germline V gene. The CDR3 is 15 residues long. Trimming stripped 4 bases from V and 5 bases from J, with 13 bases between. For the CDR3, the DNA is TGCGCCAGCAGCGTGTCAGGGCCCAATAATTCACCCCTCCACTTT. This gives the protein CASSVSGPNNSPLHF.

CDR3 sequence (DNA): TGTGCCAGCAGTTTTGGGGCCCCGAACACTGAAGCTTTCTTT. Residues: CASSFGAPNTEAFF. The V and J genes are TRBV27 and TRBJ1-1; the D gene is possibly TRBD1 (5 bases). The CDR3 extends over 14 amino acids. Germline V lookup: CDR1 MNHEY, CDR2 SMNVEV (reference sequence). V lost 3 bases to trimming and J lost 1 base, with 9 bases between them.

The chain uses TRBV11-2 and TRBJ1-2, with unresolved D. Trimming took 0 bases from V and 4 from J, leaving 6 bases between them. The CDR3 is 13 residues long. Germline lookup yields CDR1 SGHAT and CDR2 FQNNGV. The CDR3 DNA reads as TGTGCCAGCAGCTTAGATAATTTCTATGGCTACACCTTC. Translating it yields CASSLDNFYGYTF.

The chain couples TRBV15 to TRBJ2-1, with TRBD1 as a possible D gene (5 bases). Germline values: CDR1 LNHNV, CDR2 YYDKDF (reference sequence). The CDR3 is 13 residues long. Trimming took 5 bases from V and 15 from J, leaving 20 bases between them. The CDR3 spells CATSPMGPLGSFF. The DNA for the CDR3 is TGTGCCACCAGCCCCATGGGGCCCTTAGGATCGTTCTTC.

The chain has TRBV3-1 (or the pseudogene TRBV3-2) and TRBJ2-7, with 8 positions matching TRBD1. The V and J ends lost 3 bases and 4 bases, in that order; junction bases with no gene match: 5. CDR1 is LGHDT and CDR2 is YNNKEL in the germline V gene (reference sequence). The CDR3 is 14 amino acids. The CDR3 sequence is CASSHGGTGYEQYV. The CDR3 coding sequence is TGTGCCAGCAGCCATGGGGGGACAGGATACGAGCAGTACGTC.

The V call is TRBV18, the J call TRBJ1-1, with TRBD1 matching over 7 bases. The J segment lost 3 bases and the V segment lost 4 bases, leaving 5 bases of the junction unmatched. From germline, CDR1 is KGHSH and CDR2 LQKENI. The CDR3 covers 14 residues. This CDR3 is CASSLRQGDTEAFF. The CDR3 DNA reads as TGTGCCAGCTCACTTCGACAGGGAGACACTGAAGCTTTCTTT. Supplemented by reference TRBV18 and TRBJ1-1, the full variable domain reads NAGVMQNPRHLVRRRGQEARLRCSPMKGHSHVYWYRQLPEEGLKFMVYLQKENIIDESGMPKERFSAEFPKEGPSILRIQQVVRGDSAAYFCASSLRQGDTEAFFGQGTRLTVV.

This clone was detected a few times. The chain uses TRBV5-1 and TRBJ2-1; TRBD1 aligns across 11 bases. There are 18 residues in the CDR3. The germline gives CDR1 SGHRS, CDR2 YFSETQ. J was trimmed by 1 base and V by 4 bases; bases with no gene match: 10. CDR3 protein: CASSNPPGQGGSYNEQFF. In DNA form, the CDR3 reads TGCGCCAGCAGCAACCCACCGGGACAGGGGGGTTCCTACAATGAGCAGTTCTTC. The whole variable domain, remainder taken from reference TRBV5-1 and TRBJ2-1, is KAGVTQTPRYLIKTRGQQVTLSCSPISGHRSVSWYQQTPGQGLQFLFEYFSETQRNKGNFPGRFSGRQFSNSRSEMNVSTLELGDSALYLCASSNPPGQGGSYNEQFFGPGTRLTVL.

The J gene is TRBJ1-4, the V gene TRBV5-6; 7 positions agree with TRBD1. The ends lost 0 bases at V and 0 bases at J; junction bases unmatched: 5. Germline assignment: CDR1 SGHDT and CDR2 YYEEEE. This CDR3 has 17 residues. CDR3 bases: TGTGCCAGCAGCTTGGGCACAGGGGAAGCAACTAATGAAAAACTGTTTTTT. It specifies CASSLGTGEATNEKLFF.

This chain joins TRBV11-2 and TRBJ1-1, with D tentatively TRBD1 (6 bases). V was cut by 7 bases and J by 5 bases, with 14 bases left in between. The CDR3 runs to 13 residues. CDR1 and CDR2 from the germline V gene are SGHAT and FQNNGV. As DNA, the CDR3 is TGTGCCAGCACCCAAGGGGGGGGGACTGAAGCTTTCTTT. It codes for CASTQGGGTEAFF.

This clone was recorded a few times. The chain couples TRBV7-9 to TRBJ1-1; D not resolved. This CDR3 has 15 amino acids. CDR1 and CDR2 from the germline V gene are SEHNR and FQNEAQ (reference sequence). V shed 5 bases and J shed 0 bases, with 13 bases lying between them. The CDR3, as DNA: TGTGCCAGCAGCCCTCCGGGAGACTTGAACACTGAAGCTTTCTTT. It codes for CASSPPGDLNTEAFF.

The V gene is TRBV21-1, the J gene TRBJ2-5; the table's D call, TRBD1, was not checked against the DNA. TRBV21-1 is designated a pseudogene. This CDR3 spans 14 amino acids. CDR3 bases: TGTGCCAGCAGCAAACGTACAGGGCAAGAGACCCAGTACTTC. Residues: CASSKRTGQETQYF.

CDR3 sequence reads: CASSSGPYNSPLHF. For the CDR3, the DNA is TGTGCCAGCAGCTCAGGGCCCTATAATTCACCCCTCCACTTT. The rearrangement links TRBV7-8 to TRBJ1-6; a possible D gene is TRBD1 (5 bases). Looked up from germline, CDR1 is SGHVS and CDR2 is FQNEAQ. This CDR3 comprises 14 residues. Trimming shortened V by 4 bases and J by 2 bases, and 6 bases separated the two germline ends.

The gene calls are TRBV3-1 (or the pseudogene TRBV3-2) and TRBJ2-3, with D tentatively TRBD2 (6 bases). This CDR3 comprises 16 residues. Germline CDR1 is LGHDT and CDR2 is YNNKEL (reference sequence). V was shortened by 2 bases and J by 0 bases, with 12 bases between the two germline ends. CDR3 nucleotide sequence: TGTGCCAGCAGCCAATCCAAGACTAGTAGCACAGATACGCAGTATTTT. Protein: CASSQSKTSSTDTQYF.

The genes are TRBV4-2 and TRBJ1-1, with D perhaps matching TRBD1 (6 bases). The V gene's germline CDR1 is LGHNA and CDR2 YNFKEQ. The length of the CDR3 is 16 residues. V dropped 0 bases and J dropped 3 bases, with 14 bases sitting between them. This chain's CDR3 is CASSQEGAIGDTEAFF. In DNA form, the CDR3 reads TGTGCCAGCAGCCAAGAGGGGGCGATAGGTGACACTGAAGCTTTCTTT.

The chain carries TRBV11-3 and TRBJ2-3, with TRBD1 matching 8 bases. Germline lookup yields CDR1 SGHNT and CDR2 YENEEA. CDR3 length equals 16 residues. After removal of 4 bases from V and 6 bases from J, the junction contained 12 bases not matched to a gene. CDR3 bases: TGTGCCAGCAGCTCCAGACAGGGGTCGGGAAGGGATACGCAGTATTTT. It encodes CASSSRQGSGRDTQYF.

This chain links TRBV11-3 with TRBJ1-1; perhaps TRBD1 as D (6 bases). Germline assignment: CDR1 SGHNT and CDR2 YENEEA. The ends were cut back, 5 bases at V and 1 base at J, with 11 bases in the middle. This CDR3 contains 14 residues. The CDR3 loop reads CASSLGQRNTEAFF. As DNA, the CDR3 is TGTGCCAGCAGCCTAGGACAGAGGAACACTGAAGCTTTCTTT.

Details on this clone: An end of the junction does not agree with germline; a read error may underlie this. The CDR3 loop reads CASSNSPGQRTDTQYF. The CDR3 DNA is TGTGCCAGCAGTAACTCGCCGGGACAGAGGACAGATACGCAGTATTTT. V is TRBV6-5 and J is TRBJ2-3, with TRBD1 identical over 7 bases. This CDR3 comprises 16 residues. The germline V gene encodes CDR1 MNHEY and CDR2 SVGAGI.

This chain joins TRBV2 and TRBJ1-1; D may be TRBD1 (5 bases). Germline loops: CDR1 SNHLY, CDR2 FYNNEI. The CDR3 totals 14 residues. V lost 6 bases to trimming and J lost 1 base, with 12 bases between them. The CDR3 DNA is TGTGCCAGCAGCGCCTTGGGGCCGAACACTGAAGCTTTCTTT. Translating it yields CASSALGPNTEAFF.

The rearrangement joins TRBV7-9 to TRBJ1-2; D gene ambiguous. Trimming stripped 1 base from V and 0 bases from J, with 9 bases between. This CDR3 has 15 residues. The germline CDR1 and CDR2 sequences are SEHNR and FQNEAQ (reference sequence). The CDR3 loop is CASSLELTSNYGYTF. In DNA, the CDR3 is TGTGCCAGCAGCTTAGAACTGACTTCTAACTATGGCTACACCTTC. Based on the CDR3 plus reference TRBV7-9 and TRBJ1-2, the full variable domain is DTGVSQNPRHKITKRGQNVTFRCDPISEHNRLYWYRQTLGQGPEFLTYFQNEAQLEKSRLLSDRFSAERPKGSFSTLEIQRTEQGDSAMYLCASSLELTSNYGYTFGSGTRLTVV.

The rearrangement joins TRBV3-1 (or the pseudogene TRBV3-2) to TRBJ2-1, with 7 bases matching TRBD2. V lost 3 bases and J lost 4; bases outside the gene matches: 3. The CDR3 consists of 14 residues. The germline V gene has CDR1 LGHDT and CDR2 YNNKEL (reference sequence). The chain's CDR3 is CASSQRETYNEQFF. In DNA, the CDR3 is TGTGCCAGCAGCCAGCGGGAGACTTACAATGAGCAGTTCTTC.

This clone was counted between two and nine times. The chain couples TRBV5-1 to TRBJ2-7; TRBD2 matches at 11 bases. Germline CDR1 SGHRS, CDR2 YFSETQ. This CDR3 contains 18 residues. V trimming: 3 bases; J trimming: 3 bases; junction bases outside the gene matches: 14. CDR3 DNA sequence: TGCGCCAGCAGCTCGTCCCGGGCCCCCACTAGCGGGAGCTACGAGCAGTACTTC. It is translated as CASSSSRAPTSGSYEQYF.

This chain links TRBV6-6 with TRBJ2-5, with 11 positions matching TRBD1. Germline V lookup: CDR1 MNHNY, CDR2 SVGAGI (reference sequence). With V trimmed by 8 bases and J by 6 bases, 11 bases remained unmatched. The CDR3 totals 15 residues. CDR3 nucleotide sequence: TGTGCCAGCGCTCGAGGACAGGGGGCGCAGAAGACCCAGTACTTC. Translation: CASARGQGAQKTQYF.